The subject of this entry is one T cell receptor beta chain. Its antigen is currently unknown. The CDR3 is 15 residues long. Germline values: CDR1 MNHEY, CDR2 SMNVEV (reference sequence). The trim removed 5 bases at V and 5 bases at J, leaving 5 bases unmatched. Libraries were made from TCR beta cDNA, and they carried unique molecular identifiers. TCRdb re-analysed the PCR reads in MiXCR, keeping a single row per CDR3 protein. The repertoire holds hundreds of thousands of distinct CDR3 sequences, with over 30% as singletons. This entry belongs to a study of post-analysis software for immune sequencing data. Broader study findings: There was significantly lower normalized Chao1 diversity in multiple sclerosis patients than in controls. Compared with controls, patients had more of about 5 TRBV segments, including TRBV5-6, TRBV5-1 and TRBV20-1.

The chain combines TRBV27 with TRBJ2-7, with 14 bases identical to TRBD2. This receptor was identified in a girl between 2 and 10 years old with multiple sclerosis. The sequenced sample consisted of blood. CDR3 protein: CASSESGLAGDEQYF. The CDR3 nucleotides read TGTGCCAGCAGTGAATCGGGACTAGCGGGAGACGAGCAGTACTTC.